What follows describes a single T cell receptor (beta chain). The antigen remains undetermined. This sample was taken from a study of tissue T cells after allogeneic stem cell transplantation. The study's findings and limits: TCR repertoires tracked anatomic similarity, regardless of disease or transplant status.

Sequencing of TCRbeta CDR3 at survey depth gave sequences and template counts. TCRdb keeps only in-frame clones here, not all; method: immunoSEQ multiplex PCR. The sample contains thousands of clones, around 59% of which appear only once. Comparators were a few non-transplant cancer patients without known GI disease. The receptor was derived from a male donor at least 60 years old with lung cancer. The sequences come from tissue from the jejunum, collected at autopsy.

CDR3 sequence (DNA): TGTGCCAGCAGCCCCTCAGGGGGGATCCACGAGCAGTACTTC. It translates to CASSPSGGIHEQYF. The V call is TRBV7-2, the J call TRBJ2-7; D possibly corresponds to TRBD1 (7 bases). CDR3 size: 14 residues. The germline V gene encodes CDR1 SGHTA and CDR2 FQGNSA. V gave up 5 bases and J gave up 5 bases, with 16 bases separating them.